These 4 T cell receptor beta chains came from one sample sequenced in a study of T-cell memory formation after mild COVID-19. Via MiXCR, TCRdb re-called the 5' RACE reads, giving one row per CDR3 protein. Of about 360,000 distinct CDR3 sequences listed, under 15% were seen once; the top ten hold roughly a fifth. Sequencing was done on a sample of PBMCs or a T cell subset sorted from them (not recorded which). The source of these receptors is a man aged 18 to 35 who had mild COVID-19 (a few samples of this study predate the infection). Cell type and time point are not known.

This clonotype turned up a few times. The chain joins TRBV6-5 to TRBJ2-5; D might be TRBD1 or TRBD2, each matching 5 bases. The length of the CDR3 is 15 residues. CDR1 MNHEY and CDR2 SVGAGI come from the germline V gene. Trimming shortened V by 6 bases and J by 1 base, and 15 bases separated the two germline ends. DNA of the CDR3: TGTGCCAGCAGCTCGGCCCGGGACGTCCAAGAGACCCAGTACTTC. Amino acid sequence: CASSSARDVQETQYF.

The gene calls are TRBV5-4 and TRBJ1-1; TRBD1 matches 7 bases. There are 15 residues in the CDR3. The trim removed 4 bases at V and 5 bases at J, leaving 11 bases unmatched. Germline-derived CDR1 and CDR2 are SGHNT and YYREEE (reference sequence). The CDR3 DNA reads TGTGCCAGCAGCGGATTACAGGGGATGATGACTGAAGCTTTCTTT. It translates to CASSGLQGMMTEAFF.

The genes are TRBV7-9 and TRBJ2-3; the D is unclear. The CDR3 totals 14 residues. Germline CDR1 is SEHNR and CDR2 is FQNEAQ (reference sequence). V was pared by 2 bases and J by 2 bases, with 8 bases between. The CDR3 loop reads CASSLYRDTDTQYF. The CDR3, as DNA: TGTGCCAGCAGCTTATACAGAGACACAGATACGCAGTATTTT.

This clonotype was found a few times. V is TRBV10-3 and J is TRBJ1-2; unclear D gene. The CDR3 spans 14 residues. V shed 3 bases and J shed 4 bases, with 12 bases lying between them. The germline CDR1 and CDR2 sequences are ENHRY and SYGVKD. The CDR3 sequence is CAISDDWRGYGYTF. DNA of the CDR3: TGTGCCATCAGTGATGATTGGAGAGGCTATGGCTACACCTTC.